What follows are 6 T cell receptor beta chains derived from one specimen sequenced in a study of shared clonotypes between healthy human individuals. The method was immunoSEQ multiplex PCR; TCRdb's version includes in-frame clones alone and lacks a portion of them. The profile covers roughly 640,000 clones, with about 97% appearing a single time and 0.057% taken by the ten largest. Input material: naive CD4+ T cells sorted from blood. As to subset: CD45RA+ positively selected. The source is a woman in her thirties in good health.

This chain joins TRBV28 and TRBJ2-3; no clear D gene. The CDR3 covers 14 residues. Germline CDR1 MDHEN, CDR2 SYDVKM. V lost 0 bases and J 2 bases, leaving 6 bases between the germline ends. In DNA, the CDR3 is TGTGCCAGCAGTTTATGGGTCCACACAGATACGCAGTATTTT. This gives the protein CASSLWVHTDTQYF. The entire variable domain, with the rest obtained from reference TRBV28 and TRBJ2-3, is as follows: DVKVTQSSRYLVKRTGEKVFLECVQDMDHENMFWYRQDPGLGLRLIYFSYDVKMKEKGDIPEGYSVSREKKERFSLILESASTNQTSMYLCASSLWVHTDTQYFGPGTRLTVL.

This chain connects TRBV6-4 to TRBJ1-2; TRBD1 is a possible D gene (5 bases). Germline V lookup: CDR1 MRHNA, CDR2 SNTAGT. There are 14 residues in the CDR3. Trimming stripped 7 bases from V and 6 bases from J, with 18 bases between. The CDR3 DNA reads TGTGCCAGCAAGACGGGACGTAACTTGCATGGCTACACCTTC. Amino acids: CASKTGRNLHGYTF.

The chain combines TRBV6-5 with TRBJ2-7; D unresolved. This CDR3 comprises 11 residues. CDR1 and CDR2 (germline): MNHEY, SVGAGI. CDR3 region: CVTGQAYEQYF. The CDR3 nucleotides read TGTGTTACTGGGCAGGCCTACGAGCAGTACTTC.

The CDR3 protein is CASGVGQGPDTQYF. CDR3 bases: TGTGCCAGCGGGGTGGGACAGGGGCCAGATACGCAGTATTTT. The chain links TRBV6-6 to TRBJ2-3; 10 bases map to TRBD1. Looked up from germline, CDR1 is MNHNY and CDR2 is SVGAGI (reference sequence). V trimming: 8 bases; J trimming: 4 bases; junction bases outside the gene matches: 6. CDR3 length: 14 residues.

The V and J genes are TRBV5-1 and TRBJ2-7; no clear D gene. This CDR3 comprises 13 residues. Germline V gene sequence: CDR1 SGHRS, CDR2 YFSETQ. Trimming stripped 4 bases from V and 4 bases from J, with 12 bases between. The CDR3 DNA is TGCGCCAGCAGCCCTACCCCTTCTTACGAGCAGTACTTC. Translated: CASSPTPSYEQYF. Based on the CDR3 plus reference TRBV5-1 and TRBJ2-7, the full variable domain is KAGVTQTPRYLIKTRGQQVTLSCSPISGHRSVSWYQQTPGQGLQFLFEYFSETQRNKGNFPGRFSGRQFSNSRSEMNVSTLELGDSALYLCASSPTPSYEQYFGPGTRLTVT.

The gene calls are TRBV28 and TRBJ1-2, with D hard to call. The V gene's germline CDR1 is MDHEN and CDR2 SYDVKM. Trimming took 5 bases from V and 8 from J, leaving 15 bases between them. The CDR3 runs 13 residues. CDR3 protein: CASSPSDLGGYTF. The CDR3 DNA reads as TGTGCCAGCAGTCCTTCGGATCTGGGAGGCTACACCTTC.